What follows are 16 T cell receptor beta chains derived from one specimen sequenced in a study of cytomegalovirus exposure and HLA in healthy donors. The PCR had 60 Vbeta and 13 Jbeta primers. Only in-frame clones appear in the TCRdb table, and some are missing; sequencing was by immunoSEQ multiplex PCR. Seen here are approximately 100,000 clones, roughly 85% observed once, and the top ten hold 3% to 4%. Material for sequencing was PBMCs. These receptors were obtained from a young man in good health and CMV-seronegative.

The CDR3 DNA reads as TGTGCCAGCAGCTTAGACATGGGGAGGGAGGGGACCCAGTACTTC. Its translation is CASSLDMGREGTQYF. The chain joins TRBV7-6 to TRBJ2-5, with 7 bases matching TRBD2. V was pared by 1 base and J by 7 bases, with 9 bases of the junction left unmatched. Germline V gene sequence: CDR1 SGHVS, CDR2 FNYEAQ. CDR3 length: 15 amino acids.

This clone appeared a single time. V is TRBV6-5 and J is TRBJ2-3; possibly TRBD2 for D (5 bases). CDR1 and CDR2 (germline): MNHEY, SVGAGI. Trimming stripped 6 bases from V and 4 bases from J, with 14 bases between. The CDR3 is 14 residues long. As DNA, the CDR3 is TGTGCCAGCAGAGCGGTAGCCGATTCAGATACGCAGTATTTT. Translated, it gives CASRAVADSDTQYF.

This chain joins TRBV9 and TRBJ2-1; possible D gene TRBD2, 5 bases. The length of the CDR3 is 14 residues. V shed 2 bases and J shed 7 bases, with 13 bases lying between them. Per germline, CDR1 SGDLS and CDR2 YYNGEE. The CDR3 protein is CASSVTVSGNEQFF. The CDR3 nucleotides read TGTGCCAGCAGCGTTACTGTCTCGGGAAATGAGCAGTTCTTC.

The chain combines TRBV4-2 with TRBJ1-4; TRBD1 might be the D (6 bases). Between the trimmed V and J ends, which lost 6 bases and 7 bases, there was a span of 15 bases. The CDR3 contains 14 residues. Looked up from germline, CDR1 is LGHNA and CDR2 is YNFKEQ. This chain's CDR3 is CASRLIGGGEKLFF. Written as DNA, the CDR3 is TGTGCCAGCAGGCTAATTGGGGGCGGTGAAAAACTGTTTTTT.

The chain links TRBV27 to TRBJ1-3; D remains ambiguous. In germline, CDR1 is MNHEY, CDR2 SMNVEV (reference sequence). The V and J ends lost 7 bases and 5 bases respectively, with 6 bases between them. The CDR3 loop spans 11 amino acids. Here the CDR3 DNA reads TGTGCCAGCAAAGACAGAAACACCATATATTTT. Translation gives CASKDRNTIYF.

The CDR3 sequence: CASSSGGIYEQYF. In DNA, the CDR3 is TGTGCCAGCAGTTCGGGGGGCATCTACGAGCAGTACTTC. The J gene is TRBJ2-7, the V gene TRBV28, with D possibly TRBD2 on 7 matching bases. The CDR3 covers 13 residues. Germline loops: CDR1 MDHEN, CDR2 SYDVKM. The germline V and J ends were trimmed by 4 bases and 3 bases, with 10 bases remaining between them. The full variable domain, its missing parts supplied by reference TRBV28 and TRBJ2-7, is DVKVTQSSRYLVKRTGEKVFLECVQDMDHENMFWYRQDPGLGLRLIYFSYDVKMKEKGDIPEGYSVSREKKERFSLILESASTNQTSMYLCASSSGGIYEQYFGPGTRLTVT.

This clone was counted a single time. The chain links TRBV4-2 to TRBJ2-1, with D tentatively TRBD2 (6 bases). CDR1 LGHNA and CDR2 YNFKEQ come from the germline V gene. V lost 1 base and J lost 5, with 18 bases in between. The CDR3 has 17 amino acids. CDR3 protein: CASSQVGGAPPHNEQFF. CDR3 nucleotide sequence: TGTGCCAGCAGCCAAGTGGGAGGAGCACCCCCCCACAATGAGCAGTTCTTC.

The chain has TRBV5-6 and TRBJ2-1, with a possible D match to TRBD1 (6 bases). V was shortened by 4 bases and J by 3 bases, with 11 bases between the two germline ends. This CDR3 comprises 14 residues. In germline, CDR1 is SGHDT, CDR2 YYEEEE. DNA for the CDR3: TGTGCCAGCAGCACCCGGACAGACTACAATGAGCAGTTCTTC. Residues: CASSTRTDYNEQFF.

The chain uses TRBV7-9 and TRBJ1-2; 11 bases map to TRBD1. The CDR3 length is 15 residues. The V gene end was trimmed by 3 bases and the J gene end by 4 bases; junction bases not matched to a gene: 4. Germline-derived CDR1 and CDR2 are SEHNR and FQNEAQ (reference sequence). The CDR3 sequence is CASSLGGQGGYGYTF. CDR3 bases: TGTGCCAGCAGCTTGGGGGGACAGGGGGGCTATGGCTACACCTTC.

The J gene is TRBJ2-1, the V gene TRBV7-9; a weak D match, TRBD2 (7 bases). The V gene lost 4 bases and the J gene lost 7 bases, with 14 bases spanning the gap. The CDR3 is 14 residues long. Per germline, CDR1 SEHNR and CDR2 FQNEAQ (reference sequence). The CDR3 region has the DNA TGTGCCAGCAGCTGGGGGGGCCAGGCGAATGAGCAGTTCTTC. Translating gives CASSWGGQANEQFF.

The rearrangement links TRBV4-1 to TRBJ2-3; 9 nucleotides agree with TRBD1. V shed 3 bases, J shed 4 bases, and the junction held 5 bases outside the gene matches. The germline gives CDR1 MGHRA, CDR2 YSYEKL. The CDR3 has 15 residues. The CDR3 bases are TGCGCCAGCAGCCATGTTGGACAGGGGTCAGATACGCAGTATTTT. Amino acid sequence: CASSHVGQGSDTQYF.

This clone came up once. The chain uses TRBV6-5 and TRBJ1-6; tentatively, D is TRBD1 (5 bases). The CDR3 totals 14 residues. Trimming took off 6 bases at V and 3 bases at J, with 9 bases between the two ends. Per the germline V gene, CDR1 is MNHEY and CDR2 is SVGAGI. For the CDR3, the DNA is TGTGCCAGCAGCTTCGGGGGCTATAATTCACCCCTCCACTTT. Translation gives CASSFGGYNSPLHF.

The chain is built from TRBV6-1 and TRBJ2-4; 8 positions agree with TRBD2. This CDR3 contains 16 residues. CDR1 and CDR2 from the germline V gene are MNHNS and SASEGT. After removal of 1 base from V and 0 bases from J, the junction contained 2 bases not matched to a gene. CDR3: CASSEELAGAKNIQYF. CDR3 nucleotides: TGTGCCAGCAGTGAAGAGCTAGCGGGAGCCAAAAACATTCAGTACTTC.

The chain uses TRBV10-3 and TRBJ2-7; perhaps TRBD1 as D (7 bases). Germline V gene sequence: CDR1 ENHRY, CDR2 SYGVKD. This CDR3 is 14 amino acids long. Between the trimmed V and J ends, which lost 4 bases and 2 bases, there was a span of 12 bases. The CDR3, as DNA: TGTGCCATCAGTGCGCGGGACAGACCCTACGAGCAGTACTTC. Protein sequence: CAISARDRPYEQYF.

The chain uses TRBV5-1 and TRBJ2-1, with 10 bases fitting TRBD2. The CDR3 is 16 residues long. Trimming removed 1 base from V and 10 bases from J; junction bases left unmatched: 11. Germline V gene lookup returns CDR1 SGHRS and CDR2 YFSETQ. The CDR3 region is CASSLPQAGGPKEQFF. CDR3 in DNA: TGCGCCAGCAGCTTGCCTCAAGCGGGGGGGCCAAAGGAGCAGTTCTTC. Full variable domain (remainder filled in from reference TRBV5-1 and TRBJ2-1): KAGVTQTPRYLIKTRGQQVTLSCSPISGHRSVSWYQQTPGQGLQFLFEYFSETQRNKGNFPGRFSGRQFSNSRSEMNVSTLELGDSALYLCASSLPQAGGPKEQFFGPGTRLTVL.

This rearrangement joins TRBV5-5 to TRBJ1-1; D possibly corresponds to TRBD1 (6 bases). There are 13 residues in the CDR3. Trimming took off 4 bases at V and 5 bases at J, with 12 bases between the two ends. The germline CDR1 and CDR2 sequences are SGHKS and YYEKEE (reference sequence). The chain's CDR3 is CASSVLGATEAFF. DNA of the CDR3: TGTGCCAGCAGCGTCCTGGGGGCGACTGAAGCTTTCTTT.